Each of the 23 T cell receptor beta chains below was sequenced from the same sample in a study of T cell responses to AZD1222 COVID-19 vaccine. The method was immunoSEQ multiplex PCR; TCRdb's version includes in-frame clones alone and lacks a portion of them. Altogether more than 110,000 clones are present, approximately 90% being singletons, with the ten largest covering around 3.5%. The sequencing used peripheral blood, collected on day 0 of AZD1222 vaccination. The receptors originated from an adult in good health.

This clone has at least ten counts. V gene TRBV15 combines with J gene TRBJ2-7, with D perhaps matching TRBD1 (5 bases). The CDR3 runs to 14 residues. The germline V gene has CDR1 LNHNV and CDR2 YYDKDF (reference sequence). Trimming took 5 bases from V and 4 from J, leaving 15 bases between them. The CDR3 region is CATSSGRAGYEQYF. The CDR3 coding sequence is TGTGCCACCAGCTCCGGCAGGGCCGGATACGAGCAGTACTTC.

The V and J genes are TRBV11-2 and TRBJ2-7; D is unresolved. The V and J ends lost 5 bases and 0 bases respectively, with 5 bases between them. In germline, CDR1 is SGHAT, CDR2 FQNNGV. The CDR3 is 12 amino acids. The CDR3 bases are TGTGCCAGCAGCGGACCCTCCTACGAGCAGTACTTC. Encoded protein: CASSGPSYEQYF.

The chain uses TRBV28 and TRBJ2-7; D unclear. The germline V gene encodes CDR1 MDHEN and CDR2 SYDVKM. Between the trimmed V and J ends, which lost 6 bases and 2 bases, there was a span of 14 bases. The CDR3 is 14 residues long. The CDR3 protein is CASSQHGEPYEQYF. The CDR3 nucleotides are TGTGCCAGCAGCCAACATGGAGAGCCCTACGAGCAGTACTTC.

The chain combines TRBV7-9 with TRBJ2-1; no clear D gene. Deletions cut 1 base from V and 5 bases from J, with 6 bases between. From germline, CDR1 is SEHNR and CDR2 FQNEAQ (reference sequence). The CDR3 consists of 13 residues. CDR3 nucleotide sequence: TGTGCCAGCAGCTTAGGGCAGCACAATGAGCAGTTCTTC. Amino acid sequence: CASSLGQHNEQFF.

The chain carries TRBV2 and TRBJ2-7, with unresolved D. The CDR3 covers 11 residues. Trimming shortened V by 11 bases and J by 6 bases, and 14 bases separated the two germline ends. Germline V lookup: CDR1 SNHLY, CDR2 FYNNEI. The CDR3 region is CAPSGEIEQYF. CDR3 bases: TGTGCCCCGTCGGGTGAGATCGAGCAGTACTTC. Full variable domain (remainder filled in from reference TRBV2 and TRBJ2-7): EPEVTQTPSHQVTQMGQEVILRCVPISNHLYFYWYRQILGQKVEFLVSFYNNEISEKSEIFDDQFSVERPDGSNFTLKIRSTKLEDSAMYFCAPSGEIEQYFGPGTRLTVT.

The genes are TRBV19 and TRBJ2-6, with D perhaps TRBD2 (5 bases). From germline, CDR1 is LNHDA and CDR2 SQIVND (reference sequence). Trimming removed 3 bases at V and 2 bases at J, with 14 bases between. The CDR3 is 17 residues long. This CDR3 is CASSMETWRAGANVLTF. CDR3 sequence (DNA): TGTGCCAGTAGTATGGAGACATGGCGGGCTGGGGCCAACGTCCTGACTTTC.

This rearrangement joins TRBV29-1 to TRBJ1-6; D is possibly TRBD1 (5 bases). The germline V gene has CDR1 SQVTM and CDR2 ANQGSEA. The CDR3 extends over 13 amino acids. V was clipped by 4 bases and J by 4 bases, with 8 bases between them. The CDR3 DNA reads as TGCAGCGTTGGGGAGGGGTATAATTCACCCCTCCACTTT. Protein sequence: CSVGEGYNSPLHF.

The sample holds a few counts of this clone. This rearrangement joins TRBV4-1 to TRBJ2-7, with 8 nucleotides matching TRBD2. Losses at the gene ends were 4 bases for V and 0 bases for J; bases not matched to a gene: 11. The CDR3 has 17 residues. Per germline, CDR1 MGHRA and CDR2 YSYEKL. The CDR3 DNA sequence: TGCGCCAGCAGCCTTTATGAGGGTAGCGGGGCCTCCTACGAGCAGTACTTC. Encoded protein: CASSLYEGSGASYEQYF.

The chain carries TRBV5-1 and TRBJ2-2; no reliable D call. V was shortened by 0 bases and J by 8 bases, with 2 bases between the two germline ends. The V gene's germline CDR1 is SGHRS and CDR2 YFSETQ. There are 11 residues in the CDR3. Written as DNA, the CDR3 is TGCGCCAGCAGCTTGGCTGGGGAGCTGTTTTTT. Translated, it gives CASSLAGELFF.

This clone has at least ten counts. The rearrangement links TRBV7-2 to TRBJ2-2, with a weak D call TRBD2 (5 bases). The CDR3 totals 15 residues. V lost 5 bases and J 1 base, leaving 11 bases between the germline ends. Looked up from germline, CDR1 is SGHTA and CDR2 is FQGNSA. CDR3 DNA: TGTGCCAGCAGCCAGAGGGCGGTGAACACCGGGGAGCTGTTTTTT. Translated, it gives CASSQRAVNTGELFF.

This sequence joins TRBV7-6 and TRBJ2-5; TRBD1 matches at 10 bases. The CDR3 consists of 17 residues. The ends lost 1 base at V and 0 bases at J; junction bases unmatched: 5. Per germline, CDR1 SGHVS and CDR2 FNYEAQ. CDR3 coding DNA: TGTGCCAGCAGCTTAGGACAGGGGGCTGGGTACCAAGAGACCCAGTACTTC. Its translation is CASSLGQGAGYQETQYF.

The CDR3 DNA follows: TGTGCCAGCAGCGTCGGGACTAGCGACTCCTACAATGAGCAGTTCTTC. Translating it yields CASSVGTSDSYNEQFF. This rearrangement joins TRBV9 to TRBJ2-1, with TRBD2 matching 10 bases. Germline loops: CDR1 SGDLS, CDR2 YYNGEE. The CDR3 loop spans 16 amino acids. V dropped 2 bases and J dropped 0; count of bases not matched to a gene: 2.

CDR3 amino acids: CASGLWLSGTPTEAFF. As DNA, the CDR3 is TGTGCTAGTGGTTTGTGGCTATCCGGGACACCCACTGAAGCTTTCTTT. The chain uses TRBV12-5 and TRBJ1-1, with a weak D call TRBD1 (6 bases). CDR3 length equals 16 residues. The ends were cut back, 2 bases at V and 4 bases at J, with 17 bases in the middle. Germline V CDR1 and CDR2: LGHNT, FRNRAP.

The chain uses TRBV7-6 and TRBJ2-7; the match to TRBD1 covers 12 bases. In germline, CDR1 is SGHVS, CDR2 FNYEAQ. The ends lost 4 bases at V and 4 bases at J; junction bases unmatched: 5. The CDR3 has 15 residues. This CDR3 is CASSSPGQGAYEQYF. The CDR3 coding sequence is TGTGCCAGCAGCTCCCCGGGACAGGGGGCATACGAGCAGTACTTC.

The CDR3 DNA reads TGCGCCAGCAGCTTGGATGGGGGTCCCAACACTGAAGCTTTCTTT. This translates into CASSLDGGPNTEAFF. The genes are TRBV5-1 and TRBJ1-1; D is possibly TRBD1 (5 bases). The V end lost 0 bases, the J end lost 2 bases, and 11 bases lay between the germline ends. Germline CDR1 and CDR2: SGHRS and YFSETQ. The CDR3 sequence is 15 residues long.

The CDR3 spells CASGFGAYEQFF. CDR3 bases: TGTGCTAGTGGTTTTGGGGCTTATGAGCAGTTCTTC. This chain joins TRBV12-5 and TRBJ2-1; D is perhaps TRBD1 (5 bases). V gave up 3 bases and J gave up 8 bases, with 8 bases separating them. Germline CDR1 LGHNT, CDR2 FRNRAP. The length of the CDR3 is 12 residues. The full variable domain, in which reference TRBV12-5 and TRBJ2-1 provide the parts outside the CDR3, is DARVTQTPRHKVTEMGQEVTMRCQPILGHNTVFWYRQTMMQGLELLAYFRNRAPLDDSGMPKDRFSAEMPDATLATLKIQPSEPRDSAVYFCASGFGAYEQFFGPGTRLTVL.

The rearrangement uses TRBV9 and TRBJ1-3; D is unclear. The CDR3 loop spans 12 amino acids. Germline CDR1 reads SGDLS; CDR2 reads YYNGEE. Trimming removed 5 bases at V and 4 bases at J, with 7 bases between. CDR3 sequence: CASSAEGNTIYF. The DNA for the CDR3 is TGTGCCAGCAGTGCGGAGGGAAACACCATATATTTT.

The chain uses TRBV18 and TRBJ1-4; D unclear. There are 15 residues in the CDR3. Per germline, CDR1 KGHSH and CDR2 LQKENI. V was trimmed by 2 bases and J by 0 bases, leaving 7 bases between them. Here the CDR3 reads CASSPAGATNEKLFF. CDR3 DNA: TGTGCCAGCTCACCAGCAGGTGCAACTAATGAAAAACTGTTTTTT. Complete variable domain (other parts from reference TRBV18 and TRBJ1-4): NAGVMQNPRHLVRRRGQEARLRCSPMKGHSHVYWYRQLPEEGLKFMVYLQKENIIDESGMPKERFSAEFPKEGPSILRIQQVVRGDSAAYFCASSPAGATNEKLFFGSGTQLSVL.

V gene TRBV9 combines with J gene TRBJ1-3; D gene unclear. Germline loops: CDR1 SGDLS, CDR2 YYNGEE. V lost 0 bases to trimming and J lost 0 bases, with 7 bases between them. This CDR3 has 15 residues. CDR3: CASSVGTASGNTIYF. The CDR3, as DNA: TGTGCCAGCAGCGTAGGCACAGCCTCTGGAAACACCATATATTTT.

Worth noting for this clone: Other DNA sequences of this sample code for an identical CDR3. The chain uses TRBV5-1 and TRBJ2-5; no clear D. Germline CDR1 and CDR2: SGHRS and YFSETQ. Trimming pared 4 bases from V and 2 bases from J, leaving 3 bases between. The CDR3 spans 11 residues. The CDR3 DNA reads as TGCGCCAGCAGCCTACAAGAGACCCAGTACTTC. This sequence encodes CASSLQETQYF.

The chain has TRBV11-3 and TRBJ1-1; D ambiguous. Germline CDR1 and CDR2: SGHNT and YENEEA. Trimming removed 3 bases from V and 3 bases from J, with 5 bases in between. The CDR3 covers 12 residues. The CDR3 loop is CASSFGDTEAFF. CDR3 sequence (DNA): TGTGCCAGCAGCTTCGGAGACACTGAAGCTTTCTTT. Supplemented by reference TRBV11-3 and TRBJ1-1, the full variable domain reads EAGVVQSPRYKIIEKKQPVAFWCNPISGHNTLYWYLQNLGQGPELLIRYENEEAVDDSQLPKDRFSAERLKGVDSTLKIQPAELGDSAVYLCASSFGDTEAFFGQGTRLTVV.

This clone was detected once. The V and J genes are TRBV5-1 and TRBJ2-7; 9 bases are a match to TRBD2. Germline V gene lookup returns CDR1 SGHRS and CDR2 YFSETQ. The CDR3 loop spans 17 amino acids. With V trimmed by 4 bases and J by 6 bases, 17 bases remained unmatched. CDR3 protein: CASSPLRSGRPPAEQYF. As DNA, the CDR3 is TGCGCCAGCAGCCCCCTAAGAAGCGGGAGGCCCCCGGCCGAGCAGTACTTC.

This sequence joins TRBV27 and TRBJ2-7; no definite D call. From germline, CDR1 is MNHEY and CDR2 SMNVEV (reference sequence). The CDR3 length is 14 residues. The V end lost 3 bases, the J end lost 2 bases, and 11 bases lay between the germline ends. CDR3 sequence reads: CASSLTQRAYEQYF. The CDR3, as DNA: TGTGCCAGCAGTTTGACCCAGAGAGCCTACGAGCAGTACTTC.